These 6 T cell receptor beta chains share one sample of origin, sequenced in a study of post-analysis software for immune sequencing data. Unique-molecular-identifier-tagged TCR beta cDNA libraries were used. One entry per CDR3 protein results from TCRdb running MiXCR on the PCR reads. The sample shows 750,000 to 950,000 distinct CDR3 sequences, around 53% of them seen only once. Study-level findings and limits: Patients carried five TRBV segments more frequently than controls did, and TRBV5-6, TRBV5-1 and TRBV20-1 were among them.

No cognate antigen is known for these TCRs. The source material was blood. Receptors were obtained from a girl aged 5-17 years with multiple sclerosis.

This chain joins TRBV5-1 and TRBJ2-4; D is perhaps TRBD2 (6 bases). V was clipped by 0 bases and J by 11 bases, with 15 bases between them. This CDR3 region has 14 residues. Looked up from germline, CDR1 is SGHRS and CDR2 is YFSETQ. CDR3 in DNA: TGCGCCAGCAGCTTGGTCGCCAAGGAGGGCTTTCAGTACTTC. This encodes CASSLVAKEGFQYF.

This chain joins TRBV20-1 and TRBJ2-7; D unresolved. Germline V gene data show CDR1 as DFQATT and CDR2 as SNEGSKA (reference sequence). V was trimmed by 3 bases and J by 1 base, leaving 13 bases between them. The CDR3 is 14 residues long. CDR3 DNA: TGCAGTGCTAGTAAAGCGACGCAATCCTACGAGCAGTACTTC. Protein: CSASKATQSYEQYF.

The rearrangement joins TRBV6-6 to TRBJ1-1; 8 bases agree with TRBD1. Germline CDR1 MNHNY, CDR2 SVGAGI (reference sequence). The CDR3 consists of 16 residues. Unmatched junction bases numbered 8, after V lost 0 bases and J lost 5 bases. The CDR3 sequence is CASSYSIDRGGTEAFF. CDR3 sequence (DNA): TGTGCCAGCAGTTACTCAATCGACAGGGGTGGGACTGAAGCTTTCTTT.

The chain has TRBV10-3 and TRBJ2-1; 10 nucleotides match TRBD2. Trimming at V came to 8 bases and at J to 7 bases, leaving 5 bases not matched to a gene. The CDR3 length is 13 residues. The germline gives CDR1 ENHRY, CDR2 SYGVKD. As DNA, the CDR3 is TGTGCCATCTTGCTAGCGGGAGTAAATGAGCAGTTCTTC. Translating it yields CAILLAGVNEQFF.

A few counts support this clonotype. J is TRBJ2-7 and V is TRBV7-9; no clear D. The germline CDR1 and CDR2 sequences are SEHNR and FQNEAQ (reference sequence). The CDR3 contains 14 residues. Trimming took off 3 bases at V and 0 bases at J, with 9 bases between the two ends. CDR3: CASSFSAVSYEQYF. The CDR3 DNA reads as TGTGCCAGCAGCTTCTCGGCGGTCTCCTACGAGCAGTACTTC.

This rearrangement joins TRBV11-2 to TRBJ2-3; tentatively, D is TRBD1 (6 bases). The V gene lost 2 bases and the J gene lost 1 base, with 10 bases spanning the gap. CDR1 and CDR2 from the germline V gene are SGHAT and FQNNGV. This CDR3 spans 15 amino acids. This CDR3 is CASSLQGWGTDTQYF. DNA for the CDR3: TGTGCCAGCAGCTTACAGGGGTGGGGCACAGATACGCAGTATTTT.